Below are 11 T cell receptor beta chains sequenced from a single sample in a study of shared clonotypes between healthy human individuals. Profiled with immunoSEQ multiplex PCR; TCRdb holds only in-frame clones, not every one. The table lists 2 million to 2.5 million clones, 90% to 95% of them singletons. Sample: naive CD4+ T cells sorted from blood. Subset meaning: CD45RA+ positively selected. The origin of the receptors is a man between 18 and 35 years old in good health.

CDR3 sequence reads: CASSPRTGANEKLFF. The CDR3 DNA follows: TGCGCCAGCAGCCCTAGGACCGGTGCTAATGAAAAACTGTTTTTT. This rearrangement joins TRBV5-1 to TRBJ1-4; no reliable D call. CDR3 length equals 15 residues. From germline, CDR1 is SGHRS and CDR2 YFSETQ. Trimming removed 4 bases from V and 3 bases from J, with 13 bases in between.

The V call is TRBV6-1, the J call TRBJ2-7; no reliable D call. CDR1 and CDR2 from the germline V gene are MNHNS and SASEGT. This CDR3 contains 15 residues. V was pared by 10 bases and J by 0 bases, with 19 bases between. This chain's CDR3 is CATAPPTTASYEQYF. For the CDR3, the DNA is TGTGCCACCGCACCGCCCACGACTGCCTCCTACGAGCAGTACTTC.

This rearrangement joins TRBV7-8 to TRBJ2-2; 7 nucleotides line up with TRBD2. The CDR3 sequence is 16 residues long. Germline-derived CDR1 and CDR2 are SGHVS and FQNEAQ. J lost 0 bases, V lost 2 bases, and 3 bases had no gene match. CDR3 loop: CASSLWGGTNTGELFF. The CDR3 DNA is TGTGCCAGCAGCTTATGGGGAGGGACGAACACCGGGGAGCTGTTTTTT. The full variable domain, with the rest looked up from reference TRBV7-8 and TRBJ2-2, is GAGVSQSPRYKVAKRGQDVALRCDPISGHVSLFWYQQALGQGPEFLTYFQNEAQLDKSGLPSDRFFAERPEGSVSTLKIQRTQQEDSAVYLCASSLWGGTNTGELFFGEGSRLTVL.

The chain has TRBV6-6 and TRBJ2-3; D may be TRBD1 (6 bases). The V end lost 8 bases, the J end lost 2 bases, and 14 bases lay between the germline ends. This CDR3 region has 14 residues. Germline V lookup: CDR1 MNHNY, CDR2 SVGAGI (reference sequence). CDR3 DNA: TGTGCCAGCGCAAGACAGGAGTTCACAGATACGCAGTATTTT. Protein: CASARQEFTDTQYF.

This chain links TRBV23-1 with TRBJ2-7; D is perhaps TRBD1 (5 bases). TRBV23-1 belongs to the ORF category, with a function that is uncertain. The V and J ends lost 4 bases and 3 bases respectively, with 19 bases between them. The CDR3 length is 16 residues. The CDR3 reads CASSPHYPGHHYEQYF. The DNA for the CDR3 is TGCGCCAGCAGTCCTCATTACCCCGGACACCACTACGAGCAGTACTTC.

This clone has a single count. J is TRBJ2-1 and V is TRBV25-1; 7 bases agree with TRBD2. Germline CDR1 MGHDK, CDR2 SYGVNS. Unmatched junction bases numbered 4, after V lost 5 bases and J lost 0 bases. This CDR3 comprises 15 residues. CDR3 loop: CASSLGGSSYNEQFF. CDR3 in DNA: TGTGCCAGCAGTCTCGGCGGGAGCTCCTACAATGAGCAGTTCTTC. The full variable domain, its missing parts supplied by reference TRBV25-1 and TRBJ2-1, is EADIYQTPRYLVIGTGKKITLECSQTMGHDKMYWYQQDPGMELHLIHYSYGVNSTEKGDLSSESTVSRIRTEHFPLTLESARPSHTSQYLCASSLGGSSYNEQFFGPGTRLTVL.

The V and J genes are TRBV7-2 and TRBJ2-7; 11 bases are a match to TRBD2. After removal of 4 bases from V and 6 bases from J, the junction contained 17 bases not matched to a gene. The CDR3 runs 18 residues. Germline-derived CDR1 and CDR2 are SGHTA and FQGNSA. The CDR3 DNA reads TGTGCCAGCAGCTCGACCCCCCTTGGGCTAGCGGGAGGCTCCGAGCAGTACTTC. The encoded protein is CASSSTPLGLAGGSEQYF.

The chain joins TRBV19 to TRBJ1-6; possible D gene TRBD1, 5 bases. Germline-derived CDR1 and CDR2 are LNHDA and SQIVND (reference sequence). This CDR3 is built from 15 residues. V lost 4 bases to trimming and J lost 4 bases, with 11 bases between them. CDR3 in amino acids: CASSNQGVYNSPLHF. The CDR3 nucleotides are TGTGCCAGTAGTAACCAGGGAGTGTATAATTCACCCCTCCACTTT.

The J gene is TRBJ2-1, the V gene TRBV7-9; D not certain. CDR3 length: 15 amino acids. Trimming removed 0 bases at V and 2 bases at J, with 8 bases between. Germline-derived CDR1 and CDR2 are SEHNR and FQNEAQ (reference sequence). CDR3 DNA sequence: TGTGCCAGCAGCTTAGCGAATATCCCCTACAATGAGCAGTTCTTC. Its translation: CASSLANIPYNEQFF.

The chain employs TRBV21-1 and TRBJ1-2. TRBV21-1 is flagged as a pseudogene. The CDR3 totals 16 residues. CDR3 sequence: CASSKDQKGRYYGYTF. The CDR3 coding sequence is TGTGCCAGCAGCAAAGATCAAAAGGGCAGATACTATGGCTACACCTTC.

The chain combines TRBV9 with TRBJ2-3; TRBD2 matches at 8 bases. The CDR3 is 16 amino acids. Germline V lookup: CDR1 SGDLS, CDR2 YYNGEE. V lost 0 bases and J lost 6; bases outside the gene matches: 9. CDR3 sequence: CASSVEGLGNWDTQYF. The CDR3 DNA follows: TGTGCCAGCAGCGTAGAGGGACTAGGGAATTGGGATACGCAGTATTTT.